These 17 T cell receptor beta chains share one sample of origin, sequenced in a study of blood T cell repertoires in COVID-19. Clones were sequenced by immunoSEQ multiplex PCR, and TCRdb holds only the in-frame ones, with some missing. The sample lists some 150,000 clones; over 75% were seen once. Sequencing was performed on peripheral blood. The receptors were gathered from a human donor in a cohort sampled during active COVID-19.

The CDR3 DNA follows: TGTGCCAGCAGCCAAGATCTGCGGAATACAGATACGCAGTATTTT. It codes for CASSQDLRNTDTQYF. The V and J genes are TRBV3-1 (or the pseudogene TRBV3-2) and TRBJ2-3, with D uncertain. V was shortened by 0 bases and J by 3 bases, with 10 bases between the two germline ends. Looked up from germline, CDR1 is LGHDT and CDR2 is YNNKEL (reference sequence). This CDR3 has 15 amino acids.

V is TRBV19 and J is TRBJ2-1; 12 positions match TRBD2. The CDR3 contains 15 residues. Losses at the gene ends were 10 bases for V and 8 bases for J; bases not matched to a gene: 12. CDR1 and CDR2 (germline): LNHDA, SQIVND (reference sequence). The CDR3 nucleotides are TGTGCCACCGCTCAACTAGCGGGAGGATGGGATGAGCAGTTCTTC. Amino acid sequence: CATAQLAGGWDEQFF.

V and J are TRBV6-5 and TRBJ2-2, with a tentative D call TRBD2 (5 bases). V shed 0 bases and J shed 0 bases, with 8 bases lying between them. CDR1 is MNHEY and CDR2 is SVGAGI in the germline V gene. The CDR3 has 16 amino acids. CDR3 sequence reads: CASSYSGNANTGELFF. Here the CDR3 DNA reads TGTGCCAGCAGTTACTCCGGGAACGCGAACACCGGGGAGCTGTTTTTT.

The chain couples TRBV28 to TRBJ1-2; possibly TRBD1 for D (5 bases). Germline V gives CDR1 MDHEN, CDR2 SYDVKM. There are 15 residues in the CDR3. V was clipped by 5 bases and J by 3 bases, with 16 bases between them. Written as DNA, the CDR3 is TGTGCCAGCAGTGCCGCCCAGGGCGGAGACTATGGCTACACCTTC. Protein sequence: CASSAAQGGDYGYTF.

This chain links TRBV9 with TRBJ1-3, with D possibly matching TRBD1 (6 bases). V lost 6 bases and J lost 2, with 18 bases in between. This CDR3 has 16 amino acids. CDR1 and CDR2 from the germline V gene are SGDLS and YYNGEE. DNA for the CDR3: TGTGCCAGCACCGCTCGGGGGGCGAGTCCTGGAAACACCATATATTTT. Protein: CASTARGASPGNTIYF. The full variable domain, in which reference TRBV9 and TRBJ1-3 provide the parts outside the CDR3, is DSGVTQTPKHLITATGQRVTLRCSPRSGDLSVYWYQQSLDQGLQFLIQYYNGEERAKGNILERFSAQQFPDLHSELNLSSLELGDSALYFCASTARGASPGNTIYFGEGSWLTVV.

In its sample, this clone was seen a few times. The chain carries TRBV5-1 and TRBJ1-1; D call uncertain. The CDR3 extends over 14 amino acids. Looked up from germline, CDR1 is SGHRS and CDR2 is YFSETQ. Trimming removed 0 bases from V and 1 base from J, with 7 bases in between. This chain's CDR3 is CASSLVAENTEAFF. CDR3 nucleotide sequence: TGCGCCAGCAGCTTGGTCGCAGAGAACACTGAAGCTTTCTTT.

CDR3 protein: CASSPTGGRTTGTQYF. The CDR3 nucleotides read TGTGCCAGTAGCCCTACGGGCGGGAGGACGACGGGGACCCAGTACTTC. This chain uses TRBV19 with TRBJ2-5, with 8 bases identical to TRBD2. The CDR3 length is 16 residues. The trim removed 6 bases at V and 7 bases at J, leaving 16 bases unmatched. Germline V CDR1 and CDR2: LNHDA, SQIVND (reference sequence).

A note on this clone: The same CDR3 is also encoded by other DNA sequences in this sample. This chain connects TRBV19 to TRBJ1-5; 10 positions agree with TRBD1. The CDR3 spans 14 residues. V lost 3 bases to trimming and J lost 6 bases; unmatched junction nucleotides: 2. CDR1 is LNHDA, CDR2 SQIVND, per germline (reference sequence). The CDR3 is CASSIDRGRQPQHF. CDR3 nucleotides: TGTGCCAGTAGTATCGACAGGGGGCGTCAGCCCCAGCATTTT. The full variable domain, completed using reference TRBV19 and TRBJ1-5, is DGGITQSPKYLFRKEGQNVTLSCEQNLNHDAMYWYRQDPGQGLRLIYYSQIVNDFQKGDIAEGYSVSREKKESFPLTVTSAQKNPTAFYLCASSIDRGRQPQHFGDGTRLSIL.

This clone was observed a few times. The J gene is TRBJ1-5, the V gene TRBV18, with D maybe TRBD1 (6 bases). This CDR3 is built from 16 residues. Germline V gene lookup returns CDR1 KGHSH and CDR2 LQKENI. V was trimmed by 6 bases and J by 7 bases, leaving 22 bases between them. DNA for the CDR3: TGTGCCAGCTCGCAAGGTCCAGGGGCAGTCGGGCAGCCCCAGCATTTT. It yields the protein CASSQGPGAVGQPQHF.

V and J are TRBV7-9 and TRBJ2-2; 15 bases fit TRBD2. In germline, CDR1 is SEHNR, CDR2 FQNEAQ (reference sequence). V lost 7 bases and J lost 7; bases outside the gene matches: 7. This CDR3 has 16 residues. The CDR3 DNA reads TGTGCCAGCACCCGGAGGGGACTAGCGGGAGGCGGGGAGCTGTTTTTT. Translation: CASTRRGLAGGGELFF.

For the CDR3, the DNA is TGTGCCAGCAGCTTTCAGGGATTTATTACCGGGGAGCTGTTTTTT. This translates into CASSFQGFITGELFF. The V call is TRBV11-2, the J call TRBJ2-2, with D perhaps matching TRBD1 (5 bases). The CDR3 sequence is 15 residues long. The V end was cut by 3 bases, the J end by 5 bases, with 13 bases between. Germline V gives CDR1 SGHAT, CDR2 FQNNGV.

The chain's CDR3 is CASSPNGGRVGETQYF. The CDR3 DNA sequence: TGTGCCAGCTCACCGAACGGCGGGAGAGTTGGCGAGACCCAGTACTTC. The chain combines TRBV18 with TRBJ2-5, with 7 bases fitting TRBD2. The CDR3 covers 16 residues. The V gene's germline CDR1 is KGHSH and CDR2 LQKENI. Losses at the gene ends were 3 bases for V and 5 bases for J; bases not matched to a gene: 12.

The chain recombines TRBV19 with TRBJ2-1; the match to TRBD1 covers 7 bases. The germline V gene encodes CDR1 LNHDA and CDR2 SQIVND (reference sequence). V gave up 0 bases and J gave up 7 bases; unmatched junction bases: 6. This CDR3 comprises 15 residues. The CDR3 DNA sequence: TGTGCCAGTAGTATAGATCGGGCAGGGGGTAATGAGCAGTTCTTC. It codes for CASSIDRAGGNEQFF.

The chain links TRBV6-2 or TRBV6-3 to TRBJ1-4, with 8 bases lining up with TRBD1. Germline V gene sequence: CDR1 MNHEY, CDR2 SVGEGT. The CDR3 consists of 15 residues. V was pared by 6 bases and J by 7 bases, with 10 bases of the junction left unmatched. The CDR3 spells CASSPPFDRGEKLFF. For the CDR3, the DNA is TGTGCCAGCAGCCCCCCTTTTGACAGGGGTGAAAAACTGTTTTTT.

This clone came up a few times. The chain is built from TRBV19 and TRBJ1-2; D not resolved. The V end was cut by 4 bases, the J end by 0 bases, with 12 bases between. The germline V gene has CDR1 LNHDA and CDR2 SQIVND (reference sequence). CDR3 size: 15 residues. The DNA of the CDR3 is TGTGCCAGTAGTAGGTCTATGACAACTAACTATGGCTACACCTTC. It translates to CASSRSMTTNYGYTF.

CDR3 sequence: CASSPMLADNEQFF. The DNA for the CDR3 is TGTGCCAGCAGCCCAATGCTAGCGGACAATGAGCAGTTCTTC. The chain has TRBV3-1 (or the pseudogene TRBV3-2) and TRBJ2-1; 7 bases are a match to TRBD2. The length of the CDR3 is 14 residues. The junction had 5 bases not matched to a gene; V was cut back by 4 bases and J by 5 bases. From germline, CDR1 is LGHDT and CDR2 YNNKEL (reference sequence).

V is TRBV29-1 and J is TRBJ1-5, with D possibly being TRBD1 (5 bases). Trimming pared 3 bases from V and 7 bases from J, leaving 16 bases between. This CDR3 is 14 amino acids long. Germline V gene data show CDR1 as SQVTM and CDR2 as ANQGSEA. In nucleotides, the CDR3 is TGCAGCGTTGATAGCGGGACCCCTGGGCAGCCCCAGCATTTT. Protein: CSVDSGTPGQPQHF.